The entry below gives a single T cell receptor beta chain sequence along with its context. Its target is not known. TCRdb re-derived calls from the RT-PCR reads in MiXCR, one entry per CDR3 protein. The sample yields hundreds of thousands of distinct CDR3 sequences, approximately 14% seen once. This entry comes from a study of response to subunit inactivated influenza vaccine. General study findings and limits: The study's authors posited that every seasonal influenza vaccination enlists few new T cells.

Germline CDR1 and CDR2: ENHRY and SYGVKD. The CDR3 covers 15 residues. Between the trimmed V and J ends, which lost 0 bases and 4 bases, there was a span of 11 bases. This sample comprised PBMCs from blood, obtained 12 days after vaccination. The chain has TRBV10-3 and TRBJ2-3; D may match TRBD1 or TRBD2 (5 bases each). The origin of this receptor is a man aged 50 to 59 who received an inactivated influenza vaccine. CDR3 protein: CAISESVRDADTQYF. The DNA for the CDR3 is TGTGCCATCAGTGAGTCGGTCAGGGACGCAGATACGCAGTATTTT.